This TCR beta chain was recovered during a study of technical replicates of blood from several donors listed by TCRdb under 2017. CDR1 and CDR2, looked up from the germline V gene (reference sequence), are GTSNPN and SVGIG. Trimming costs V 0 bases and J 4 bases, and their ends lie 12 bases apart. From its cysteine to its phenylalanine, the CDR3 spans 14 amino acids. This entry keeps only the CDR3 DNA: 42 bases, framed from base 1. Receptors were amplified or captured by the immunoSEQ multiplex PCR assay. The source is immuneACCESS, and TCRdb retained only in-frame sequences with V and J called. Part of the clones is not carried over; for the studies checked, unresolved V genes explain less than half of this, and the remainder is unexplained. The table for this sample lists around 67,000 clones; roughly 92% of them were counted only once. The top ten constitute around 0.34% of the sample. In regard to this clone: The antigen it binds to is not known. No base quality values were provided; no much bigger clone lies one nucleotide off.

This clonotype was sampled from a human donor in good health. The sample taken for sequencing was T cells isolated from PBMCs. The chain employs TRBV30 and TRBJ1-2; TRBD1 is possibly the D segment (5 matching bases). CDR3 region: CAWSVRGSGYGYTF. Here is the DNA: TGTGCCTGGAGTGTACGGGGGTCGGGCTATGGCTACACCTTC.